These 20 T cell receptor beta chains came from one sample sequenced in a study of shared clonotypes between healthy human individuals. Assay used: immunoSEQ multiplex PCR; TCRdb lists only in-frame clones, some missing. The sample includes 980,000 or so clones, more than 75% seen only once; the top ten take about 1.5%. What was sequenced was memory CD4+ T cells sorted from blood. Indicated subset: CD45RA-negative fraction. All receptors derive from a man aged 18 to 30 in good health.

V gene TRBV5-5 combines with J gene TRBJ1-1; perhaps TRBD1 as D (5 bases). V was cut by 0 bases and J by 5 bases, with 8 bases left in between. This CDR3 has 13 amino acids. Germline-derived CDR1 and CDR2 are SGHKS and YYEKEE (reference sequence). As DNA, the CDR3 is TGTGCCAGCAGCTTGGTGGACAAGACTGAAGCTTTCTTT. Amino acids: CASSLVDKTEAFF. Full variable domain (outside the CDR3, taken from reference TRBV5-5 and TRBJ1-1): DAGVTQSPTHLIKTRGQQVTLRCSPISGHKSVSWYQQVLGQGPQFIFQYYEKEERGRGNFPDRFSARQFPNYSSELNVNALLLGDSALYLCASSLVDKTEAFFGQGTRLTVV.

V and J are TRBV2 and TRBJ2-1, with TRBD1 as a possible D gene (6 bases). Per germline, CDR1 SNHLY and CDR2 FYNNEI. The CDR3 extends over 12 amino acids. Trimming took 6 bases from V and 7 from J, leaving 10 bases between them. CDR3 nucleotides: TGTGCCAGCAGGGCTCAGGGGAATGAGCAGTTCTTC. It specifies CASRAQGNEQFF.

Comments on this clone: In the same sample, other DNA sequences code for this CDR3. The J gene is TRBJ2-7, the V gene TRBV29-1; 9 nucleotides match TRBD1. Germline CDR1 and CDR2: SQVTM and ANQGSEA. The V and J ends lost 4 bases and 5 bases, in that order; junction bases with no gene match: 3. The CDR3 spans 12 residues. CDR3 region: CSVATGGNEQYF. CDR3 nucleotide sequence: TGCAGCGTTGCTACAGGGGGCAACGAGCAGTACTTC.

The V call is TRBV6-5, the J call TRBJ1-4; no definite D call. In germline, CDR1 is MNHEY, CDR2 SVGAGI. V was shortened by 6 bases and J by 0 bases, with 8 bases between the two germline ends. This CDR3 comprises 14 residues. The CDR3 spells CASRYSATNEKLFF. The CDR3 coding sequence is TGTGCCAGCAGGTACAGCGCAACTAATGAAAAACTGTTTTTT.

The chain carries TRBV5-5 and TRBJ1-4; D ambiguous. Germline V gene lookup returns CDR1 SGHKS and CDR2 YYEKEE (reference sequence). The CDR3 covers 15 residues. The V and J ends lost 4 bases and 10 bases respectively, with 20 bases between them. The CDR3 here is CASSPTPGGEGKLFF. In DNA form, the CDR3 reads TGTGCCAGCAGCCCGACCCCAGGTGGAGAAGGAAAACTGTTTTTT.

The J gene is TRBJ2-3, the V gene TRBV18; D unclear. The length of the CDR3 is 13 residues. CDR1 is KGHSH and CDR2 is LQKENI in the germline V gene. The V end lost 4 bases, the J end lost 6 bases, and 11 bases lay between the germline ends. Written as DNA, the CDR3 is TGTGCCAGCTCACAACCCAGCCGGGATACGCAGTATTTT. Protein sequence: CASSQPSRDTQYF.

V usage is TRBV28 and J usage is TRBJ2-5; TRBD2 might be the D (5 bases). Trimming stripped 4 bases from V and 5 bases from J, with 14 bases between. Germline lookup yields CDR1 MDHEN and CDR2 SYDVKM. The CDR3 consists of 14 residues. The CDR3 DNA reads TGTGCCAGCAGTTACCAAACTCAGCGGGAGACCCAGTACTTC. Its protein is CASSYQTQRETQYF.

The CDR3: CASSEQGNNQPQHF. In DNA, the CDR3 is TGTGCCAGCAGTGAACAGGGAAACAATCAGCCCCAGCATTTT. The V gene is TRBV6-1, the J gene TRBJ1-5; weak D call: TRBD1 (5 bases). The V end was cut by 2 bases, the J end by 3 bases, with 8 bases between. Germline V lookup: CDR1 MNHNS, CDR2 SASEGT. CDR3 size: 14 residues.

Regarding this clone: One junction end disagrees with the germline gene, perhaps due to a read error. The V call is TRBV5-1, the J call TRBJ2-7, with 7 bases aligning to TRBD2. CDR3 length: 14 amino acids. Germline V gene sequence: CDR1 SGHRS, CDR2 YFSETQ. The DNA for the CDR3 is TGCGCCGGCAGCAGAGCGGGGAAAGGCTACGAGCAGTACTTC. Translating gives CAGSRAGKGYEQYF.

The J gene is TRBJ1-2, the V gene TRBV5-1; 12 nucleotides line up with TRBD1. The CDR3 is 16 residues long. Germline CDR1 reads SGHRS; CDR2 reads YFSETQ. Losses at the gene ends were 4 bases for V and 6 bases for J; bases not matched to a gene: 10. The CDR3 is CASSPSPGTGGDGYTF. The CDR3 nucleotides read TGCGCCAGCAGCCCAAGTCCCGGGACAGGGGGCGATGGCTACACCTTC.

V gene TRBV10-2 combines with J gene TRBJ2-3, with 8 bases lining up with TRBD1. The CDR3 totals 17 residues. Germline trimming cut 6 bases from V and 0 bases from J; bases unmatched to any gene: 11. Germline CDR1 WSHSY, CDR2 SAAADI. The CDR3: CASRGQDRSFSTDTQYF. Written as DNA, the CDR3 is TGCGCCAGCAGGGGACAGGATAGAAGTTTTAGCACAGATACGCAGTATTTT.

V gene TRBV6-5 combines with J gene TRBJ1-1; tentatively, D is TRBD1 (6 bases). The germline V and J ends were trimmed by 2 bases and 0 bases, with 10 bases remaining between them. The CDR3 extends over 15 amino acids. Germline lookup yields CDR1 MNHEY and CDR2 SVGAGI. CDR3 sequence (DNA): TGTGCCAGCAGTTACCACAGGGTCATGAACACTGAAGCTTTCTTT. Translated: CASSYHRVMNTEAFF.

The chain has TRBV9 and TRBJ1-2; D ambiguous. Germline values: CDR1 SGDLS, CDR2 YYNGEE. V shed 3 bases and J shed 0 bases, with 15 bases lying between them. CDR3 size: 16 residues. CDR3 sequence (DNA): TGTGCCAGCAGCGCCGAGCCGAACCCAGCTAACTATGGCTACACCTTC. As protein: CASSAEPNPANYGYTF.

The sample holds a few counts of this clone. The chain joins TRBV28 to TRBJ2-3, with a weak D call TRBD2 (5 bases). There are 15 residues in the CDR3. Trimming pared 5 bases from V and 2 bases from J, leaving 14 bases between. Germline CDR1 is MDHEN and CDR2 is SYDVKM. As DNA, the CDR3 is TGTGCCAGCAGTGCCCCGGGATTATCCACAGATACGCAGTATTTT. Translation gives CASSAPGLSTDTQYF.

This clone was picked up one time. Here the CDR3 DNA reads TGTGCCAGCAGAACAAACAGGGTACTAGCCAAAAACATTCAGTACTTC. It encodes CASRTNRVLAKNIQYF. The chain is built from TRBV14 and TRBJ2-4; TRBD1 is a possible D gene (6 bases). This CDR3 spans 16 amino acids. V gave up 6 bases and J gave up 0 bases, with 15 bases separating them. From germline, CDR1 is SGHDN and CDR2 FVKESK.

The genes are TRBV5-8 and TRBJ2-7; TRBD2 agrees at 7 bases. Germline V gene lookup returns CDR1 SGHTS and CDR2 YDEGEE. This CDR3 is built from 14 residues. V shed 7 bases and J 5 bases; nucleotides not matched to a gene: 12. CDR3 sequence: CASRSGRGGDEQYF. CDR3 bases: TGTGCCAGCCGATCGGGGAGGGGAGGCGACGAGCAGTACTTC. Supplemented by reference TRBV5-8 and TRBJ2-7, the full variable domain reads EAGVTQSPTHLIKTRGQQATLRCSPISGHTSVYWYQQALGLGLQFLLWYDEGEERNRGNFPPRFSGRQFPNYSSELNVNALELEDSALYLCASRSGRGGDEQYFGPGTRLTVT.

The J gene is TRBJ2-7, the V gene TRBV29-1; D is unclear. The CDR3 totals 12 residues. V was clipped by 4 bases and J by 0 bases, with 7 bases between them. CDR1 is SQVTM, CDR2 ANQGSEA, per germline. CDR3 coding DNA: TGCAGCGTTGCCGCCAACTCCTACGAGCAGTACTTC. This translates into CSVAANSYEQYF.

This clone was found once. The chain links TRBV28 to TRBJ2-7; D gene unclear. The CDR3 length is 15 residues. The V gene's germline CDR1 is MDHEN and CDR2 SYDVKM. Trimming stripped 2 bases from V and 0 bases from J, with 11 bases between. The CDR3 DNA reads as TGTGCCAGCAGTTTAGGCGCTACCAGCTCCTACGAGCAGTACTTC. Its translation is CASSLGATSSYEQYF. The full variable domain, its missing parts supplied by reference TRBV28 and TRBJ2-7, is DVKVTQSSRYLVKRTGEKVFLECVQDMDHENMFWYRQDPGLGLRLIYFSYDVKMKEKGDIPEGYSVSREKKERFSLILESASTNQTSMYLCASSLGATSSYEQYFGPGTRLTVT.

As to this clone: The same CDR3 is also encoded by other DNA sequences in this sample. This chain uses TRBV5-1 with TRBJ1-2; 7 bases line up with TRBD1. With 4 bases clipped from V and 1 base from J, the junction kept 1 base outside the gene matches. CDR1 is SGHRS and CDR2 is YFSETQ in the germline V gene. The CDR3 covers 13 residues. This CDR3 reads CASSRDSNYGYTF. CDR3 coding DNA: TGCGCCAGCAGCCGGGACAGTAACTATGGCTACACCTTC. The full variable domain, in which reference TRBV5-1 and TRBJ1-2 provide the parts outside the CDR3, is KAGVTQTPRYLIKTRGQQVTLSCSPISGHRSVSWYQQTPGQGLQFLFEYFSETQRNKGNFPGRFSGRQFSNSRSEMNVSTLELGDSALYLCASSRDSNYGYTFGSGTRLTVV.

The rearrangement uses TRBV10-3 and TRBJ2-6, with 8 nucleotides matching TRBD1. The CDR3 covers 18 residues. Germline V gene lookup returns CDR1 ENHRY and CDR2 SYGVKD. V was clipped by 1 base and J by 2 bases; unmatched bases: 7. CDR3 protein: CAISEFGQGAAGANVLTF. The CDR3 DNA sequence: TGTGCCATCAGTGAGTTCGGGCAGGGGGCGGCTGGGGCCAACGTCCTGACTTTC.